One and the same sample provided the 24 T cell receptor beta chains below, sequenced in a study of blood T cell repertoires in COVID-19. The method was immunoSEQ multiplex PCR; TCRdb's version includes in-frame clones alone and lacks a portion of them. The sample consists of about 200,000 clones, around three quarters of them appearing once. The sequencing sample was made of peripheral blood. These receptors all come from a woman aged 65 to 85 with acute or convalescent COVID-19.

This rearrangement joins TRBV20-1 to TRBJ1-1; D remains unclear. V was pared by 7 bases and J by 1 base, with 7 bases between. The germline V gene encodes CDR1 DFQATT and CDR2 SNEGSKA (reference sequence). CDR3 size: 11 residues. The CDR3 nucleotides read TGCAGTGTTGGTAGGAACACTGAAGCTTTCTTT. It yields the protein CSVGRNTEAFF.

This chain uses TRBV9 with TRBJ2-2, with unresolved D. The V end was cut by 1 base, the J end by 4 bases, with 8 bases between. Germline loops: CDR1 SGDLS, CDR2 YYNGEE. This CDR3 comprises 14 residues. The CDR3 bases are TGTGCCAGCAGCGTACTCTACGCCACCGGGGAGCTGTTTTTT. Encoded protein: CASSVLYATGELFF.

The chain couples TRBV2 to TRBJ1-1; unclear D gene. The CDR3 extends over 14 amino acids. The germline V gene has CDR1 SNHLY and CDR2 FYNNEI. Trimming stripped 10 bases from V and 0 bases from J, with 15 bases between. The CDR3 sequence is CATNSPVLNTEAFF. CDR3 in DNA: TGTGCCACCAACTCTCCGGTATTGAACACTGAAGCTTTCTTT.

Only one count was recorded for this clone. The chain is built from TRBV6-6 and TRBJ1-6; 8 bases map to TRBD1. The CDR3 covers 16 residues. Germline V gene lookup returns CDR1 MNHNY and CDR2 SVGAGI (reference sequence). The junction had 11 bases not matched to a gene; V was cut back by 5 bases and J by 8 bases. CDR3 sequence: CASSTPDRGYYSPLHF. DNA of the CDR3: TGTGCCAGCAGTACCCCAGACAGGGGTTATTATTCACCCCTCCACTTT.

The chain is built from TRBV10-3 and TRBJ2-7, with 9 nucleotides matching TRBD2. V gave up 3 bases and J gave up 2 bases; unmatched junction bases: 2. The germline V gene encodes CDR1 ENHRY and CDR2 SYGVKD. The CDR3 sequence is 14 residues long. The CDR3 region is CAISEPSGTYEQYF. The CDR3 DNA follows: TGTGCCATCAGTGAACCTAGCGGGACCTACGAGCAGTACTTC.

Note on this clone: This same CDR3 is encoded by further DNA sequences in the sample. The rearrangement links TRBV5-1 to TRBJ1-4; 8 positions agree with TRBD1. CDR1 and CDR2 (germline): SGHRS, YFSETQ. This CDR3 has 14 residues. Trimming removed 2 bases from V and 8 bases from J; junction bases left unmatched: 5. CDR3 amino acids: CASSLDRGGEKLFF. The CDR3 DNA reads as TGCGCCAGCAGCTTAGACAGGGGTGGAGAAAAACTGTTTTTT.

This clone has more than one count but fewer than ten. The chain couples TRBV24-1 to TRBJ2-1, with 11 bases matching TRBD1. V trimming: 1 base; J trimming: 6 bases; junction bases outside the gene matches: 4. The CDR3 is 16 residues long. Germline lookup yields CDR1 KGHDR and CDR2 SFDVKD. The DNA of the CDR3 is TGTGCCACCAGTGATTTCCGGGGGACAGGGGGCAATGAGCAGTTCTTC. This translates into CATSDFRGTGGNEQFF.

This clone was detected once. V is TRBV3-1 (or the pseudogene TRBV3-2) and J is TRBJ2-1; D gene unclear. Germline V gene sequence: CDR1 LGHDT, CDR2 YNNKEL (reference sequence). This CDR3 is 12 amino acids long. Between the trimmed V and J ends, which lost 2 bases and 8 bases, there was a span of 7 bases. The CDR3 region has the DNA TGTGCCAGCAGCCAATATACAGATGAGCAGTTCTTC. It encodes CASSQYTDEQFF.

The genes are TRBV9 and TRBJ2-3; possibly TRBD2 for D (6 bases). The germline V gene has CDR1 SGDLS and CDR2 YYNGEE. The germline V and J ends were trimmed by 0 bases and 5 bases, with 10 bases remaining between them. The length of the CDR3 is 14 residues. The CDR3 sequence is CASSVVMGGDTQYF. The CDR3 nucleotides are TGTGCCAGCAGCGTAGTAATGGGGGGAGATACGCAGTATTTT.

V usage is TRBV19 and J usage is TRBJ2-1; no firm D call. This CDR3 region has 12 residues. Germline values: CDR1 LNHDA, CDR2 SQIVND (reference sequence). The ends were cut back, 3 bases at V and 8 bases at J, with 8 bases in the middle. The CDR3 sequence is CASSIVFDEQFF. CDR3 DNA sequence: TGTGCCAGTAGTATTGTGTTCGATGAGCAGTTCTTC.

The rearrangement uses TRBV14 and TRBJ1-2, with D perhaps TRBD1 (5 bases). Trimming left V 4 bases short and J 3 bases short, with 9 bases between. Germline assignment: CDR1 SGHDN and CDR2 FVKESK. This CDR3 comprises 13 residues. The CDR3 nucleotides read TGTGCCAGCAGCCCCCAGGGCGACTATGGCTACACCTTC. Translation gives CASSPQGDYGYTF. The full variable domain, completed using reference TRBV14 and TRBJ1-2, is EAGVTQFPSHSVIEKGQTVTLRCDPISGHDNLYWYRRVMGKEIKFLLHFVKESKQDESGMPNNRFLAERTGGTYSTLKVQPAELEDSGVYFCASSPQGDYGYTFGSGTRLTVV.

The J gene is TRBJ1-5, the V gene TRBV24-1, with D tentatively TRBD1 (6 bases). The CDR3 consists of 14 residues. Germline assignment: CDR1 KGHDR and CDR2 SFDVKD. The V end lost 10 bases, the J end lost 7 bases, and 19 bases lay between the germline ends. CDR3 sequence: CATGKGGEGQPQHF. For the CDR3, the DNA is TGTGCCACAGGCAAGGGGGGGGAGGGGCAGCCCCAGCATTTT.

The chain recombines TRBV11-3 with TRBJ2-7, with 11 bases fitting TRBD2. CDR3 size: 16 residues. Germline-derived CDR1 and CDR2 are SGHNT and YENEEA. Germline trimming cut 1 base from V and 5 bases from J; bases unmatched to any gene: 7. The CDR3 DNA reads as TGTGCCAGCAGCTTAGGGGGACTAGCGGAGGGGAACGAGCAGTACTTC. It codes for CASSLGGLAEGNEQYF. Full variable domain (missing parts from reference TRBV11-3 and TRBJ2-7): EAGVVQSPRYKIIEKKQPVAFWCNPISGHNTLYWYLQNLGQGPELLIRYENEEAVDDSQLPKDRFSAERLKGVDSTLKIQPAELGDSAVYLCASSLGGLAEGNEQYFGPGTRLTVT.

This clone has a handful of counts. The chain joins TRBV7-9 to TRBJ1-4; D is perhaps TRBD1 (5 bases). The V and J ends lost 1 base and 8 bases respectively, with 11 bases between them. The CDR3 runs to 14 residues. Germline CDR1 SEHNR, CDR2 FQNEAQ (reference sequence). This CDR3 reads CASSLGGGEEKLFF. The CDR3 DNA sequence: TGTGCCAGCAGCTTAGGGGGAGGGGAGGAAAAACTGTTTTTT.

The genes are TRBV27 and TRBJ1-2, with D tentatively TRBD1 (5 bases). V was clipped by 4 bases and J by 5 bases, with 14 bases between them. This CDR3 spans 14 amino acids. The V gene's germline CDR1 is MNHEY and CDR2 SMNVEV (reference sequence). CDR3 in DNA: TGTGCCAGCAGTTACGGGGGGGGTTGGTATGGCTACACCTTC. It codes for CASSYGGGWYGYTF.

This chain joins TRBV6-2 or TRBV6-3 and TRBJ1-5; D is ambiguous. V lost 0 bases, J lost 5 bases, and 20 bases lay in between. Per germline, CDR1 MNHEY and CDR2 SVGEGT. This CDR3 has 18 residues. The CDR3 sequence: CASSYSPTTRGSDQPQHF. DNA for the CDR3: TGTGCCAGCAGTTACTCGCCCACGACTCGGGGTAGTGATCAGCCCCAGCATTTT.

The rearrangement uses TRBV19 and TRBJ1-6, with no clear D. CDR1 and CDR2 from the germline V gene are LNHDA and SQIVND (reference sequence). This CDR3 has 13 residues. Trimming cost V 6 bases and J 7 bases, with 10 bases left between them. This CDR3 reads CASRIDSNSPLHF. The CDR3 nucleotides are TGTGCCAGTAGAATTGACTCAAATTCACCCCTCCACTTT.

The chain employs TRBV18 and TRBJ2-7; D unresolved. Trimming took off 3 bases at V and 2 bases at J, with 17 bases between the two ends. Germline V lookup: CDR1 KGHSH, CDR2 LQKENI. This CDR3 is built from 16 residues. CDR3 in amino acids: CASSPSPGPGPYEQYF. The CDR3 nucleotides are TGTGCCAGCTCACCGTCACCAGGCCCTGGGCCCTACGAGCAGTACTTC.

The chain employs TRBV2 and TRBJ1-2; 8 bases map to TRBD1. This CDR3 region has 15 residues. Germline CDR1 reads SNHLY; CDR2 reads FYNNEI. V gave up 7 bases and J gave up 5 bases; unmatched junction bases: 12. The CDR3 DNA reads as TGTGCCAGCATGGACAGGGTTGAGTCCGGTTATGGCTACACCTTC. Its protein is CASMDRVESGYGYTF.

This chain joins TRBV7-6 and TRBJ1-5; D perhaps matches TRBD1 (5 bases). The CDR3 totals 16 residues. Trimming cost V 7 bases and J 2 bases, with 18 bases left between them. Germline CDR1 reads SGHVS; CDR2 reads FNYEAQ. CDR3 bases: TGTGCCAGCACCGCGGGGGGGGATGGTGGCAATCAGCCCCAGCATTTT. This gives the protein CASTAGGDGGNQPQHF.

The chain uses TRBV2 and TRBJ2-3, with D possibly TRBD2 on 5 matching bases. Germline lookup yields CDR1 SNHLY and CDR2 FYNNEI. Trimming shortened V by 5 bases and J by 8 bases, and 14 bases separated the two germline ends. The CDR3 sequence is 13 residues long. CDR3 DNA sequence: TGTGCCAGCAGTACCGAGGGCGGCGGTACGCAGTATTTT. It encodes CASSTEGGGTQYF. Full variable domain (rest looked up from reference TRBV2 and TRBJ2-3): EPEVTQTPSHQVTQMGQEVILRCVPISNHLYFYWYRQILGQKVEFLVSFYNNEISEKSEIFDDQFSVERPDGSNFTLKIRSTKLEDSAMYFCASSTEGGGTQYFGPGTRLTVL.

This chain joins TRBV7-8 and TRBJ2-7; a weak D match, TRBD1 (6 bases). Germline loops: CDR1 SGHVS, CDR2 FQNEAQ. The V end was cut by 2 bases, the J end by 4 bases, with 12 bases between. The CDR3 spans 14 residues. CDR3 in amino acids: CASSLRTAFYEQYF. The CDR3 region has the DNA TGTGCCAGCAGCTTACGGACAGCTTTTTACGAGCAGTACTTC.

The chain joins TRBV28 to TRBJ1-1; no definite D call. Germline assignment: CDR1 MDHEN and CDR2 SYDVKM. The CDR3 sequence is 15 residues long. Between the trimmed V and J ends, which lost 1 base and 1 base, there was a span of 10 bases. The CDR3 coding sequence is TGTGCCAGCAGTTTATTGGTCAGGCGGAACACTGAAGCTTTCTTT. The encoded protein is CASSLLVRRNTEAFF.

This chain connects TRBV5-1 to TRBJ1-4; weak D call: TRBD1 (5 bases). The V gene lost 5 bases and the J gene lost 8 bases, with 13 bases spanning the gap. The CDR3 is 13 amino acids. Germline V gene lookup returns CDR1 SGHRS and CDR2 YFSETQ. In DNA form, the CDR3 reads TGCGCCAGCAGGGAAACCGGGGGGGAAAAACTGTTTTTT. It yields the protein CASRETGGEKLFF.